The present T cell receptor (beta chain) was sequenced within a study of blood T cell repertoires in COVID-19. TCRdb's copy holds only in-frame clones and misses some; the assay was immunoSEQ multiplex PCR. The sample shows 110,000 or so clones, approximately 87% of them seen only once. The V and J ends lost 5 bases and 5 bases respectively, with 15 bases between them. The length of the CDR3 is 15 residues. Germline assignment: CDR1 LGHDT and CDR2 YNNKEL (reference sequence). Sequencing input: peripheral blood. The rearrangement links TRBV3-1 (or the pseudogene TRBV3-2) to TRBJ1-4, with a possible D match to TRBD1 (6 bases). This TCR was recovered from a woman between 45 and 60 years old with acute or convalescent COVID-19. Here the CDR3 DNA reads TGTGCCAGCAGCACCGGGACACCGAGGAATGAAAAACTGTTTTTT. It is translated as CASSTGTPRNEKLFF.